The 9 T cell receptor beta chains listed next were all sequenced from one sample in a study of OX40 agonist ivuxolimab in advanced cancers. Here immunoSEQ multiplex PCR was the method, and the copy in TCRdb shows in-frame clones only, minus some. The sample consists of tens of thousands of clones, 80% of them appearing once. This sample comprised CD4+ or CD8+ T cells sorted from blood, obtained in a trial of the OX40 agonist ivuxolimab. These TCRs come from an adult with an advanced solid tumor such as melanoma, head and neck, liver or kidney cancer.

The V call is TRBV29-1, the J call TRBJ2-7; 8 nucleotides line up with TRBD1. CDR1 and CDR2 (germline): SQVTM, ANQGSEA. The CDR3 extends over 17 amino acids. With 2 bases clipped from V and 2 bases from J, the junction kept 14 bases outside the gene matches. CDR3 nucleotides: TGCAGCGTTGAATTGGGTTCCGGGCCAGGGGGCCCCTACGAGCAGTACTTC. This translates into CSVELGSGPGGPYEQYF.

CDR3 loop: CASSFPGAGDTQYF. In nucleotides, the CDR3 is TGTGCCAGCAGTTTTCCGGGGGCCGGAGATACGCAGTATTTT. The chain links TRBV28 to TRBJ2-3; possibly TRBD1 or TRBD2 for D (6 bases each). The CDR3 sequence is 14 residues long. Germline CDR1 and CDR2: MDHEN and SYDVKM. Trimming removed 3 bases at V and 5 bases at J, with 12 bases between.

The rearrangement uses TRBV6-6 and TRBJ1-6; D gene unclear. Germline CDR1 is MNHNY and CDR2 is SVGAGI (reference sequence). The germline V and J ends were trimmed by 5 bases and 6 bases, with 8 bases remaining between them. This CDR3 is 13 amino acids long. The CDR3 DNA is TGTGCCAGCAGTCCCCTTCTTAATTCACCCCTCCACTTT. Translating it yields CASSPLLNSPLHF.

The chain links TRBV6-5 to TRBJ2-3; D is ambiguous. This CDR3 has 15 residues. From germline, CDR1 is MNHEY and CDR2 SVGAGI. V was shortened by 0 bases and J by 3 bases, with 10 bases between the two germline ends. The CDR3 loop is CASSYSRSWTDTQYF. In DNA, the CDR3 is TGTGCCAGCAGTTACTCGAGATCTTGGACAGATACGCAGTATTTT.

The chain uses TRBV7-2 and TRBJ2-3; D assignment may be TRBD1 or TRBD2 (5 bases each). Germline values: CDR1 SGHTA, CDR2 FQGNSA. Trimming cost V 5 bases and J 6 bases, with 15 bases left between them. The CDR3 has 14 residues. The chain's CDR3 is CASSTSSGPDTQYF. CDR3 coding DNA: TGTGCCAGCAGCACCTCTTCGGGGCCTGATACGCAGTATTTT.

The chain has TRBV11-2 and TRBJ2-3, with 10 bases that match TRBD2. The germline CDR1 and CDR2 sequences are SGHAT and FQNNGV. This CDR3 comprises 17 residues. V gave up 4 bases and J gave up 1 base; unmatched junction bases: 8. The CDR3 sequence: CASSWRLAGDRTDTQYF. The CDR3 region has the DNA TGTGCCAGCAGCTGGAGACTAGCGGGTGACCGCACAGATACGCAGTATTTT. Variable domain in full (rest from reference TRBV11-2 and TRBJ2-3): EAGVAQSPRYKIIEKRQSVAFWCNPISGHATLYWYQQILGQGPKLLIQFQNNGVVDDSQLPKDRFSAERLKGVDSTLKIQPAKLEDSAVYLCASSWRLAGDRTDTQYFGPGTRLTVL.

Only a few counts were recorded for this clone. This sequence joins TRBV5-4 and TRBJ2-3; a weak D match, TRBD1 (5 bases). From germline, CDR1 is SGHNT and CDR2 YYREEE (reference sequence). The CDR3 extends over 15 amino acids. The V end was cut by 0 bases, the J end by 3 bases, with 11 bases between. This chain's CDR3 is CASSLGGRGTDTQYF. The CDR3 DNA reads as TGTGCCAGCAGCTTGGGAGGTAGGGGTACAGATACGCAGTATTTT.

Sample share makes this clone medium-sized. The chain links TRBV6-1 to TRBJ2-2, with 8 bases lining up with TRBD1. The germline V gene has CDR1 MNHNS and CDR2 SASEGT. This CDR3 spans 17 amino acids. The trim removed 4 bases at V and 1 base at J, leaving 8 bases unmatched. Written as DNA, the CDR3 is TGTGCCAGCAGTGGGTTGTACGGGACAGGGAACACCGGGGAGCTGTTTTTT. This sequence encodes CASSGLYGTGNTGELFF.

This clone was seen once. CDR3 in DNA: TGTGCCAGCAGCTTGGACGGCTATGGCTACACCTTC. Protein sequence: CASSLDGYGYTF. The chain has TRBV5-4 and TRBJ1-2; D remains ambiguous. Germline CDR1 is SGHNT and CDR2 is YYREEE (reference sequence). There are 12 residues in the CDR3. V lost 0 bases to trimming and J lost 4 bases, with 4 bases between them.